One sample yielded the 17 T cell receptor beta chains listed below, sequenced in a study of blood T cell repertoires in COVID-19. Some clones are missing from TCRdb's copy, which holds only in-frame ones; the method was immunoSEQ multiplex PCR. The sample includes approximately 12,000 clones, 55% to 80% of them seen just once. The sequenced material came from peripheral blood. The origin of the receptors is a human donor in a cohort sampled during active COVID-19.

The genes are TRBV6-5 and TRBJ2-2, with TRBD1 identical over 10 bases. The CDR3 extends over 15 amino acids. In germline, CDR1 is MNHEY, CDR2 SVGAGI. J was trimmed by 3 bases and V by 8 bases; bases with no gene match: 6. This CDR3 reads CASSRQGAYTGELFF. The CDR3 DNA reads TGTGCCAGCTCCAGACAGGGGGCCTACACCGGGGAGCTGTTTTTT.

This sequence joins TRBV15 and TRBJ2-6; 9 bases align to TRBD1. Germline CDR1 is LNHNV and CDR2 is YYDKDF (reference sequence). The junction had 13 bases not matched to a gene; V was cut back by 9 bases and J by 4 bases. The CDR3 extends over 17 amino acids. The CDR3 spells CATRTGESWGGANVLTF. For the CDR3, the DNA is TGTGCCACTAGGACAGGGGAAAGTTGGGGAGGGGCCAACGTCCTGACTTTC.

V is TRBV5-4 and J is TRBJ2-3, with 8 bases aligning to TRBD2. The CDR3 runs 15 residues. Germline trimming cut 0 bases from V and 5 bases from J; bases unmatched to any gene: 5. Germline V gives CDR1 SGHNT, CDR2 YYREEE (reference sequence). The CDR3 loop reads CASSLGGLAGDTQYF. The CDR3 coding sequence is TGTGCCAGCAGCTTGGGAGGTCTAGCGGGAGATACGCAGTATTTT.

This chain joins TRBV4-1 and TRBJ2-5; no clear D gene. Trimming took 0 bases from V and 5 from J, leaving 13 bases between them. The V gene's germline CDR1 is MGHRA and CDR2 YSYEKL. This CDR3 is 15 amino acids long. The CDR3 loop is CASSQEYPHRETQYF. For the CDR3, the DNA is TGCGCCAGCAGCCAAGAATACCCGCATCGGGAGACCCAGTACTTC.

The rearrangement joins TRBV4-1 to TRBJ2-7; D is unclear. Germline assignment: CDR1 MGHRA and CDR2 YSYEKL. This CDR3 contains 14 residues. Trimming pared 0 bases from V and 3 bases from J, leaving 9 bases between. The CDR3 protein is CASSQDLAVYEQYF. The CDR3 bases are TGCGCCAGCAGCCAAGATTTGGCGGTCTACGAGCAGTACTTC.

The chain combines TRBV5-3 with TRBJ2-7; tentatively, D is TRBD2 (5 bases). TRBV5-3 is annotated as an ORF whose role is uncertain. There are 17 residues in the CDR3. Trimming removed 5 bases from V and 3 bases from J, with 24 bases in between. This CDR3 reads CARSRGVSYRRFYEQYF. Here the CDR3 DNA reads TGTGCCAGAAGTCGGGGAGTGAGTTACAGAAGGTTCTACGAGCAGTACTTC.

The chain combines TRBV7-8 with TRBJ2-7; maybe TRBD1 (5 bases). The V end was cut by 4 bases, the J end by 4 bases, with 20 bases between. CDR3 length: 16 amino acids. The germline CDR1 and CDR2 sequences are SGHVS and FQNEAQ. CDR3 in DNA: TGTGCCAGCAGCTCGGGTGGGGCACTGGGCCGTTACGAGCAGTACTTC. Translation gives CASSSGGALGRYEQYF.

The chain recombines TRBV6-5 with TRBJ2-7, with 9 bases identical to TRBD1. J was trimmed by 4 bases and V by 0 bases; bases with no gene match: 4. The CDR3 spans 15 residues. Germline V gives CDR1 MNHEY, CDR2 SVGAGI. The CDR3 DNA reads TGTGCCAGCAGTTACTCGGGGACAGGGAGGTACGAGCAGTACTTC. Translation gives CASSYSGTGRYEQYF.

This clone was counted a single time. The chain couples TRBV30 to TRBJ1-5; the D gene is possibly TRBD1 (6 bases). Looked up from germline, CDR1 is GTSNPN and CDR2 is SVGIG (reference sequence). CDR3 size: 16 residues. V dropped 1 base and J dropped 3 bases, with 16 bases sitting between them. CDR3 nucleotides: TGTGCCTGGAGTGAAGGGACACCACTTTACAATCAGCCCCAGCATTTT. This gives the protein CAWSEGTPLYNQPQHF. The variable domain in full, with the rest retrieved from reference TRBV30 and TRBJ1-5, is SQTIHQWPATLVQPVGSPLSLECTVEGTSNPNLYWYRQAAGRGLQLLFYSVGIGQISSEVPQNLSASRPQDRQFILSSKKLLLSDSGFYLCAWSEGTPLYNQPQHFGDGTRLSIL.

J is TRBJ2-1 and V is TRBV11-3, with a tentative D call TRBD1 (9 bases). This CDR3 contains 15 residues. Per germline, CDR1 SGHNT and CDR2 YENEEA. V shed 1 base and J shed 9 bases, with 16 bases lying between them. CDR3 amino acids: CASSLGLAGQGEQFF. CDR3 DNA sequence: TGTGCCAGCAGCTTAGGGTTAGCGGGACAGGGTGAGCAGTTCTTC.

The V and J genes are TRBV18 and TRBJ2-7; 8 bases agree with TRBD1. From germline, CDR1 is KGHSH and CDR2 LQKENI. The CDR3 sequence is 15 residues long. Trimming cost V 6 bases and J 2 bases; bases outside gene matches: 9. DNA of the CDR3: TGTGCCAGCTCGCAGGGGGCGCGGGAAACCTACGAGCAGTACTTC. This codes for CASSQGARETYEQYF.

This clone came up once. V and J are TRBV3-1 (or the pseudogene TRBV3-2) and TRBJ1-3; D is uncertain. The CDR3 spans 14 residues. The germline V and J ends were trimmed by 3 bases and 4 bases, with 10 bases remaining between them. The V gene's germline CDR1 is LGHDT and CDR2 YNNKEL (reference sequence). CDR3 loop: CASSQGAPGNTIYF. The CDR3 region has the DNA TGTGCCAGCAGCCAGGGAGCTCCGGGAAACACCATATATTTT.

The rearrangement uses TRBV19 and TRBJ1-5; D is perhaps TRBD1 (6 bases). This CDR3 comprises 14 residues. CDR1 is LNHDA, CDR2 SQIVND, per germline (reference sequence). The germline V and J ends were trimmed by 5 bases and 5 bases, with 13 bases remaining between them. The CDR3, as DNA: TGTGCCAGTAGTGACAGGTCGAGGGATCAGCCCCAGCATTTT. Translation gives CASSDRSRDQPQHF.

This chain connects TRBV24-1 to TRBJ1-5; D not certain. V dropped 1 base and J dropped 4 bases, with 4 bases sitting between them. Germline CDR1 and CDR2: KGHDR and SFDVKD. The CDR3 runs to 13 residues. The CDR3 spells CATSDLRNQPQHF. DNA of the CDR3: TGTGCCACCAGTGATTTACGGAATCAGCCCCAGCATTTT.

This sequence joins TRBV6-6 and TRBJ1-1; D not certain. V gave up 6 bases and J gave up 4 bases, with 12 bases separating them. Germline V gives CDR1 MNHNY, CDR2 SVGAGI (reference sequence). This CDR3 is 13 amino acids long. DNA for the CDR3: TGTGCCAGCAGCTCCCACAGCGGCACTGAAGCTTTCTTT. This sequence encodes CASSSHSGTEAFF.

The rearrangement joins TRBV5-4 to TRBJ2-3; TRBD2 matches at 10 bases. J gave up 6 bases and V 0 bases, and 1 base lay outside the gene matches. The germline V gene has CDR1 SGHNT and CDR2 YYREEE (reference sequence). The CDR3 is 14 residues long. Here the CDR3 reads CASSLVAGGDTQYF. The CDR3 DNA is TGTGCCAGCAGCTTGGTAGCGGGGGGCGATACGCAGTATTTT.

The V gene is TRBV19, the J gene TRBJ2-7, with 8 bases lining up with TRBD1. Germline CDR1 and CDR2: LNHDA and SQIVND (reference sequence). V lost 3 bases to trimming and J lost 4 bases; unmatched junction nucleotides: 2. CDR3 size: 13 residues. The CDR3 sequence: CASSIGQGYEQYF. The CDR3 DNA follows: TGTGCCAGTAGTATCGGACAGGGATACGAGCAGTACTTC.